The 13 T cell receptor beta chains below were found in one sample sequenced in a study of a mutant IDH1 vaccine in newly diagnosed glioma. Indicated time point: baseline, week 1 (first vaccination visit). Indicated treatment: pre-vaccination baseline after standard-of-care therapy. Using immunoSEQ multiplex PCR, the repertoire was profiled, and TCRdb retains in-frame clones only, with some absent. This table holds some 59,000 clones, 80% to 90% found once. This sample comprised PBMCs, obtained from a glioma patient treated with radiotherapy, temozolomide or both. The receptors derive from a man aged 18 to 35 with glioma.

About this clone itself: One junction end does not reproduce the germline sequence, and a read error may be involved. This sequence joins TRBV29-1 and TRBJ1-1; 7 positions match TRBD1. This CDR3 is built from 11 residues. Germline CDR1 and CDR2: SQVTM and ANQGSEA. The CDR3 protein is CSVNRGTAAFF. CDR3 in DNA: TGCAGCGTTAACAGGGGAACTGCAGCTTTCTTT.

This chain uses TRBV7-2 with TRBJ1-5; D is perhaps TRBD1 (5 bases). Trimming took 5 bases from V and 1 from J, leaving 6 bases between them. This CDR3 comprises 13 residues. Germline V gene sequence: CDR1 SGHTA, CDR2 FQGNSA. CDR3 loop: CASSPGSNQPQHF. CDR3 nucleotide sequence: TGTGCCAGCAGCCCAGGGAGCAATCAGCCCCAGCATTTT. Complete variable domain (other parts from reference TRBV7-2 and TRBJ1-5): GAGVSQSPSNKVTEKGKDVELRCDPISGHTALYWYRQSLGQGLEFLIYFQGNSAPDKSGLPSDRFSAERTGGSVSTLTIQRTQQEDSAVYLCASSPGSNQPQHFGDGTRLSIL.

The gene calls are TRBV6-5 and TRBJ1-4; D not resolved. Germline V lookup: CDR1 MNHEY, CDR2 SVGAGI. The CDR3 is 15 residues long. V was shortened by 5 bases and J by 4 bases, with 14 bases between the two germline ends. The CDR3 DNA reads as TGTGCCAGCAGTCCACTCAAGGGATATAATGAAAAACTGTTTTTT. This translates into CASSPLKGYNEKLFF.

This chain uses TRBV7-9 with TRBJ1-1; D is ambiguous. CDR1 and CDR2 (germline): SEHNR, FQNEAQ (reference sequence). With 6 bases removed from V and 7 bases from J, the gap between germline ends came to 18 bases. The length of the CDR3 is 14 residues. CDR3 protein: CASRPREGSGEAFF. The CDR3 DNA reads as TGTGCCAGCAGACCCCGAGAAGGGTCTGGTGAAGCTTTCTTT.

CDR3 nucleotides: TGTGCCAGTAAGCCGGGGGGACTGTTTTTT. Protein sequence: CASKPGGLFF. The chain carries TRBV27 and TRBJ1-4, with D possibly TRBD1 on 5 matching bases. Per the germline V gene, CDR1 is MNHEY and CDR2 is SMNVEV (reference sequence). This CDR3 has 10 residues. V was shortened by 9 bases and J by 13 bases, with 12 bases between the two germline ends.

This clone was observed a single time. V is TRBV2 and J is TRBJ1-5, with 8 bases that match TRBD1. Germline-derived CDR1 and CDR2 are SNHLY and FYNNEI. V trimming: 4 bases; J trimming: 1 base; junction bases outside the gene matches: 9. The CDR3 consists of 17 residues. CDR3 loop: CASSVRAGGESNQPQHF. DNA of the CDR3: TGTGCCAGCAGTGTCAGGGCAGGGGGCGAGAGCAATCAGCCCCAGCATTTT.

The rearrangement joins TRBV5-6 to TRBJ1-1; no definite D call. The V and J ends lost 4 bases and 1 base respectively, with 5 bases between them. This CDR3 is built from 12 residues. In germline, CDR1 is SGHDT, CDR2 YYEEEE. The CDR3 sequence is CASSPSNTEAFF. The DNA of the CDR3 is TGTGCCAGCAGCCCCTCGAACACTGAAGCTTTCTTT.

The sample holds a few counts of this clone. This sequence joins TRBV19 and TRBJ1-5; possibly TRBD1 for D (5 bases). V shed 3 bases and J shed 1 base, with 7 bases lying between them. The CDR3 spans 14 residues. Germline-derived CDR1 and CDR2 are LNHDA and SQIVND (reference sequence). The CDR3 bases are TGTGCCAGTAGTATCAGGGTCAGCAATCAGCCCCAGCATTTT. Protein sequence: CASSIRVSNQPQHF.

The chain recombines TRBV19 with TRBJ1-5; possible D gene TRBD1, 6 bases. V dropped 7 bases and J dropped 1 base, with 17 bases sitting between them. This CDR3 contains 16 residues. Germline-derived CDR1 and CDR2 are LNHDA and SQIVND (reference sequence). The CDR3 DNA reads as TGTGCCAGTACCCCCCTAAGGGGGAGAAGCAATCAGCCCCAGCATTTT. Translation gives CASTPLRGRSNQPQHF.

J is TRBJ1-2 and V is TRBV5-8; TRBD1 matches 10 bases. The ends lost 4 bases at V and 6 bases at J; junction bases unmatched: 12. The CDR3 consists of 16 residues. CDR1 is SGHTS, CDR2 YDEGEE, per germline. The CDR3 spells CASSTLLDRGQDGYTF. CDR3 nucleotides: TGTGCCAGCAGCACACTGCTCGACAGGGGGCAGGATGGCTACACCTTC.

The chain joins TRBV2 to TRBJ1-1; possibly TRBD1 for D (5 bases). Germline V gene data show CDR1 as SNHLY and CDR2 as FYNNEI. This CDR3 region has 13 residues. V lost 8 bases and J lost 2, with 12 bases in between. The CDR3 region is CASFYRPNTEAFF. Written as DNA, the CDR3 is TGTGCCAGCTTCTACAGGCCCAACACTGAAGCTTTCTTT.

V and J are TRBV5-1 and TRBJ1-1, with 9 bases lining up with TRBD1. The trim removed 2 bases at V and 4 bases at J, leaving 9 bases unmatched. This CDR3 contains 16 residues. From germline, CDR1 is SGHRS and CDR2 YFSETQ. As DNA, the CDR3 is TGCGCCAGCAGCTTAGCGACAGGGGGGTTCGGCACTGAAGCTTTCTTT. Its translation is CASSLATGGFGTEAFF.

This clone was detected a few times. The junction and the germline gene differ at one end; a read error may be behind it. This chain connects TRBV19 to TRBJ1-5; weak D call: TRBD1 (5 bases). From germline, CDR1 is LNHDA and CDR2 SQIVND (reference sequence). The CDR3 is 16 amino acids. The chain's CDR3 is CASTIRDGNSNQPQHF. The CDR3 DNA sequence: TGTGCCAGTACTATAAGGGACGGTAATAGCAATCAGCCCCAGCATTTT.